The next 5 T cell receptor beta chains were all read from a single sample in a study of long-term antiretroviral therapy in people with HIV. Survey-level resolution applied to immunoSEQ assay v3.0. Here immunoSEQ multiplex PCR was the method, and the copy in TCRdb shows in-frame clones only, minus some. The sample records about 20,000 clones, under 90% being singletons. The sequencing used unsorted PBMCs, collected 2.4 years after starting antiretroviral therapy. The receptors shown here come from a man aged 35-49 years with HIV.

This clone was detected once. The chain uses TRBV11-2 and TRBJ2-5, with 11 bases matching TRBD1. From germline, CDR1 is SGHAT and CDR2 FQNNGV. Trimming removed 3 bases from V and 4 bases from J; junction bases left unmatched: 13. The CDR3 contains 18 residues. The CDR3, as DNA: TGTGCCAGCAGCTTCGACCCCCGGACAGGGGGCACAGGAGAGACCCAGTACTTC. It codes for CASSFDPRTGGTGETQYF.

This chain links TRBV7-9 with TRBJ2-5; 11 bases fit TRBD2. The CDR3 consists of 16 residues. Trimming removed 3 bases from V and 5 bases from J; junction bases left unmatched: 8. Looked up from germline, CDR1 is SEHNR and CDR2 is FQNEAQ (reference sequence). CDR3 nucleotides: TGTGCCAGCAGCTTTAGACTAGCGGGAAATTTGGAGACCCAGTACTTC. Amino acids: CASSFRLAGNLETQYF.

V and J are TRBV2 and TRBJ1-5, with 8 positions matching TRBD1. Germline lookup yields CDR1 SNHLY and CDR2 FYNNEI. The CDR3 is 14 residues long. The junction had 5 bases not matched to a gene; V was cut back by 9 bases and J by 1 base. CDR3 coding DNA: TGTGCCAGGGGACAGGAGGGGAGCAATCAGCCCCAGCATTTT. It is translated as CARGQEGSNQPQHF. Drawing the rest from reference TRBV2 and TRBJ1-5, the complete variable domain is EPEVTQTPSHQVTQMGQEVILRCVPISNHLYFYWYRQILGQKVEFLVSFYNNEISEKSEIFDDQFSVERPDGSNFTLKIRSTKLEDSAMYFCARGQEGSNQPQHFGDGTRLSIL.

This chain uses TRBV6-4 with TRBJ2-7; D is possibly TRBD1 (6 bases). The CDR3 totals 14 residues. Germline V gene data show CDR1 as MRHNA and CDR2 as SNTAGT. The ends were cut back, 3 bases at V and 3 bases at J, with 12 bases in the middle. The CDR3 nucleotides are TGTGCCAGCAGTGAATCGGGACAACTCTACGAGCAGTACTTC. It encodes CASSESGQLYEQYF.

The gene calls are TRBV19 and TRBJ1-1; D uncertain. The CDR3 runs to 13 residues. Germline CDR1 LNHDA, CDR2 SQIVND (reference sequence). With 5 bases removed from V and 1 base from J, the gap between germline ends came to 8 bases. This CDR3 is CASSQQRNTEAFF. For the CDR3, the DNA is TGTGCCAGTAGTCAACAGCGGAACACTGAAGCTTTCTTT. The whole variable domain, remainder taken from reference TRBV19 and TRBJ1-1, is DGGITQSPKYLFRKEGQNVTLSCEQNLNHDAMYWYRQDPGQGLRLIYYSQIVNDFQKGDIAEGYSVSREKKESFPLTVTSAQKNPTAFYLCASSQQRNTEAFFGQGTRLTVV.